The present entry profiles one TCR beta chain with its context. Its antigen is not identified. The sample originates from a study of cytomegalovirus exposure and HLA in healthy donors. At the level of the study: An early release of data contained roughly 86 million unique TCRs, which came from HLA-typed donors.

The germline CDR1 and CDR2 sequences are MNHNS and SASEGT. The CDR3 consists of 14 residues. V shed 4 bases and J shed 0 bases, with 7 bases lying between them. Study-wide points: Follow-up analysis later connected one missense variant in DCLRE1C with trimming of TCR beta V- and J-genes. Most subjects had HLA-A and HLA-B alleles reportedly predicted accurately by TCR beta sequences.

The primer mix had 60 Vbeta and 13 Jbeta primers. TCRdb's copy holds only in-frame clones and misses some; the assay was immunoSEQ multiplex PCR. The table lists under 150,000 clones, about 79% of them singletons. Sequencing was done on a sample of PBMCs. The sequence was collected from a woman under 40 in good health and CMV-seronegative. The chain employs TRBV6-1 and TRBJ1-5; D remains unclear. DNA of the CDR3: TGTGCCAGCAGTGCAGACTATAGCAATCAGCCCCAGCATTTT. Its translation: CASSADYSNQPQHF.